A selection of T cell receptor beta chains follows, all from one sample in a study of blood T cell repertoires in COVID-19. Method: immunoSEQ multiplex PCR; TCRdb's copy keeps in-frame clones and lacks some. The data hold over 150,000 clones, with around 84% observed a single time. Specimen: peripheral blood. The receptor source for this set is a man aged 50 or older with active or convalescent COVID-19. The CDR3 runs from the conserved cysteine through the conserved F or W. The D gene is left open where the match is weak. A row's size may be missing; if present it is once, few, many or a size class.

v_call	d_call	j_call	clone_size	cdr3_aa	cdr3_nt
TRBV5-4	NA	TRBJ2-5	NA	CASSLAGEGEYF	TGTGCCAGCAGCTTGGCCGGGGAGGGGGAGTACTTC
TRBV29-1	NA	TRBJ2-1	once	CSVVGQGPGFF	TGCAGCGTCGTGGGGCAGGGGCCCGGGTTCTTC
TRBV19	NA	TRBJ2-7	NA	CASSKGQTSSYEQYF	TGTGCCAGTAGTAAGGGACAAACGTCCTCCTACGAGCAGTACTTC
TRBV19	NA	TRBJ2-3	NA	CASSIGVTSTDTQYF	TGTGCCAGTAGTATAGGCGTTACTAGCACAGATACGCAGTATTTT
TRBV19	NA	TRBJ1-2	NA	CASSIDPFSLHGKIYGYTF	TGTGCCAGTAGTATAGATCCCTTCTCCCTTCATGGCAAGATCTATGGCTACACCTTC
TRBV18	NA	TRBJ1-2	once	CASSPYRTDYGYTF	TGTGCCAGCTCACCATACAGGACGGACTATGGCTACACCTTC
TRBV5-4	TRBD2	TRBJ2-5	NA	CASSLGLIAGESGETQYF	TGTGCCAGCAGCTTGGGACTGATAGCGGGAGAATCGGGGGAGACCCAGTACTTC
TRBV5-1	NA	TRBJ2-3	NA	CASSLRPGQKTTDTQYF	TGCGCCAGCAGCTTGCGACCGGGACAAAAAACCACAGATACGCAGTATTTT
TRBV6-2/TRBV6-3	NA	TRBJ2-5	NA	CASSYVAGVVEETQYF	TGTGCCAGCAGTTACGTAGCCGGCGTTGTTGAGGAGACCCAGTACTTC
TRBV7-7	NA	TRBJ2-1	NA	CASSLEGFYNEQFF	TGTGCTAGCAGCTTAGAGGGGTTCTACAATGAGCAGTTCTTC
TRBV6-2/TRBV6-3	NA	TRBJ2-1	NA	CASSTSSLEQFF	TGTGCCAGCAGTACAAGTAGCCTTGAGCAGTTCTTC
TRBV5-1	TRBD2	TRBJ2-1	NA	CASSFVAGGPNNEQFF	TGCGCCAGCAGCTTCGTAGCGGGAGGGCCCAACAATGAGCAGTTCTTC
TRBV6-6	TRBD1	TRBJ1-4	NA	CASSETGGSLFF	TGTGCCAGCAGCGAAACAGGGGGCTCACTGTTTTTT
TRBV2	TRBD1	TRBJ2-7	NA	CASSENRDRVGEQYF	TGTGCCAGCAGTGAAAATCGGGACAGGGTTGGCGAGCAGTACTTC
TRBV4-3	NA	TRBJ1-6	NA	CASSQDPGFYNSPLHF	TGCGCCAGCAGCCAAGATCCAGGGTTCTATAATTCACCCCTCCACTTT
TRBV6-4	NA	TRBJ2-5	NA	CASSDQGKKTQYF	TGTGCCAGCAGTGACCAGGGTAAAAAGACCCAGTACTTC
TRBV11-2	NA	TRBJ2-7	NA	CASSPDSLYEQYF	TGTGCCAGCAGCCCGGACAGTCTCTACGAGCAGTACTTC
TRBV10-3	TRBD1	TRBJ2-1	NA	CAISDPGQGYNEQFF	TGTGCCATCAGTGATCCGGGACAGGGTTACAATGAGCAGTTCTTC
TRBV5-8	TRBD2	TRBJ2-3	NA	CASTRLGTSEARTQYF	TGTGCCAGCACCCGGCTGGGGACTAGCGAGGCCAGGACGCAGTATTTT
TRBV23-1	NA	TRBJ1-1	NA	CASSQRLGEGNTEAFF	TGCGCCAGCAGTCAACGACTAGGGGAGGGGAACACTGAAGCTTTCTTT
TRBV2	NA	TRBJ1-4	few	CASRDSGYGEKLFF	TGTGCCAGCAGGGACAGCGGCTATGGTGAAAAACTGTTTTTT
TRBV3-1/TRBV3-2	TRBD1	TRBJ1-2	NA	CASSQVGQGDYGYTF	TGTGCCAGCAGCCAAGTCGGACAGGGGGACTATGGCTACACCTTC
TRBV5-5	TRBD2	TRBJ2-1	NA	CASSLGPSGVASPSYNEQFF	TGTGCCAGCAGCTTGGGCCCTAGCGGGGTAGCGTCGCCCTCCTACAATGAGCAGTTCTTC
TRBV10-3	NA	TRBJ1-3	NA	CAISEGGAGNTIYF	TGTGCCATCAGTGAGGGAGGGGCTGGAAACACCATATATTTT
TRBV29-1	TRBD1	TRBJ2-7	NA	CSVKPGQGSHEQYF	TGCAGCGTGAAACCGGGACAGGGGTCCCACGAGCAGTACTTC
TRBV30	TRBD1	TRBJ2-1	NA	CAWSYWTGNNEQFF	TGTGCCTGGAGTTACTGGACAGGTAACAATGAGCAGTTCTTC
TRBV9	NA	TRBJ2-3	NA	CASSVRAEGVTDTQYF	TGTGCCAGCAGCGTACGGGCGGAAGGGGTCACAGATACGCAGTATTTT
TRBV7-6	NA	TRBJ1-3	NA	CASSLTPSYSGNTIYF	TGTGCCAGCAGCTTAACGCCTAGCTACTCTGGAAACACCATATATTTT
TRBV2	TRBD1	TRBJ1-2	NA	CASSELRGPWGYTF	TGTGCCAGCAGTGAACTCAGGGGGCCTTGGGGCTACACCTTC
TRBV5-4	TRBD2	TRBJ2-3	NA	CASSPGTSGTDTQYF	TGTGCCAGCAGCCCCGGGACTAGCGGCACAGATACGCAGTATTTT
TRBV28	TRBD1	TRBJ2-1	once	CASSFPSGQGTNEQFF	TGTGCCAGCAGTTTCCCCAGCGGACAGGGAACAAATGAGCAGTTCTTC
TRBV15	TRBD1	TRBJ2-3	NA	CATSRETGAYTDTQYF	TGTGCCACCAGCAGAGAAACAGGGGCCTACACAGATACGCAGTATTTT
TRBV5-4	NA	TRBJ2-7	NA	CASSSRDIYEQYF	TGTGCCAGCAGCTCCCGGGACATCTACGAGCAGTACTTC
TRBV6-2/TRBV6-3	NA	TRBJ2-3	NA	CASSPAGSGYPGDTQYF	TGTGCCAGCAGCCCAGCGGGTAGCGGATACCCGGGGGATACGCAGTATTTT
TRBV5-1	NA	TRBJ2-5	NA	CASSLGDTQETQYF	TGCGCCAGCAGCTTGGGAGATACTCAAGAGACCCAGTACTTC
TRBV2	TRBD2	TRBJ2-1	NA	CASSLAGVGRGEQFF	TGTGCCAGCAGCCTAGCGGGAGTGGGACGCGGTGAGCAGTTCTTC
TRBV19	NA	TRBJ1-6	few	CASSGGGGGRNSPLHF	TGTGCCAGTAGCGGTGGTGGCGGGGGCCGGAATTCACCCCTCCACTTT
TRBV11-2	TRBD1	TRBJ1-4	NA	CASSLNRGSNEKLFF	TGTGCCAGCAGCTTAAACAGGGGATCTAATGAAAAACTGTTTTTT
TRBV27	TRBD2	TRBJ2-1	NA	CASSNRLAASQRQFF	TGTGCCAGCAGTAACCGACTAGCGGCCTCACAAAGGCAGTTCTTC
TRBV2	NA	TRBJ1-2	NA	CASSVGTTPQTNYGYTF	TGTGCCAGCAGTGTTGGGACAACGCCACAAACTAACTATGGCTACACCTTC
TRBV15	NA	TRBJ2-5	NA	CATSSKQVGEETQYF	TGTGCCACCAGCAGTAAACAGGTTGGTGAAGAGACCCAGTACTTC
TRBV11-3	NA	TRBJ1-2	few	CASSLTVNYGYTF	TGTGCCAGCAGCCTGACAGTCAACTATGGCTACACCTTC
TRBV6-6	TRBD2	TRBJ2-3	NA	CASSSQREGPTDTQYF	TGTGCCAGCAGTTCACAGCGGGAGGGGCCCACAGATACGCAGTATTTT
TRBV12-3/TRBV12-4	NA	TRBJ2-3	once	CASIREGADTQYF	TGTGCCAGCATACGAGAGGGGGCAGATACGCAGTATTTT